The 27 T cell receptor beta chains reported below all come from one sample, sequenced in a study of blood T cell repertoires in COVID-19. Assay: immunoSEQ multiplex PCR; the TCRdb copy retains only in-frame clones and omits some. This sample yields more than 120,000 clones, of which over 75% are seen a single time; approximately 4% belongs to the top ten. The source material was PBMCs or T cells enriched from blood (not recorded which). These receptors originate from a man aged 50 to 60 in a cohort exposed to, infected with or recovered from COVID-19 (not recorded which).

This clone was counted only a few times. This chain uses TRBV10-3 with TRBJ2-3; 12 positions agree with TRBD1. Germline V CDR1 and CDR2: ENHRY, SYGVKD. Losses at the gene ends were 10 bases for V and 4 bases for J; bases not matched to a gene: 6. The CDR3 runs 14 residues. The CDR3 DNA reads TGTGCCAGCCAGGGGACAGGGGGCCCAGATACGCAGTATTTT. This translates into CASQGTGGPDTQYF.

The J gene is TRBJ1-6, the V gene TRBV2, with D possibly TRBD1 on 5 matching bases. V was cut by 1 base and J by 0 bases, with 13 bases left in between. The CDR3 extends over 18 amino acids. Germline V gives CDR1 SNHLY, CDR2 FYNNEI. CDR3 residues: CASSEGGQGSSYNSPLHF. The CDR3 DNA sequence: TGTGCCAGCAGTGAAGGCGGCCAGGGAAGCTCCTATAATTCACCCCTCCACTTT.

The chain combines TRBV2 with TRBJ2-7; weak D call: TRBD1 (6 bases). The V and J ends lost 2 bases and 5 bases respectively, with 10 bases between them. The CDR3 totals 13 residues. From germline, CDR1 is SNHLY and CDR2 FYNNEI. The CDR3 nucleotides are TGTGCCAGCAGTGAACAGGGGTTCCACGAGCAGTACTTC. Translated, it gives CASSEQGFHEQYF.

In nucleotides, the CDR3 is TGCGCCAGCAGCTTGGAGGCAACAGGGAACTATGGCTACACCTTC. Its protein is CASSLEATGNYGYTF. V gene TRBV5-1 combines with J gene TRBJ1-2, with D possibly TRBD1 on 6 matching bases. V was clipped by 0 bases and J by 2 bases, with 11 bases between them. The germline CDR1 and CDR2 sequences are SGHRS and YFSETQ. This CDR3 region has 15 residues. Full variable domain (remainder filled in from reference TRBV5-1 and TRBJ1-2): KAGVTQTPRYLIKTRGQQVTLSCSPISGHRSVSWYQQTPGQGLQFLFEYFSETQRNKGNFPGRFSGRQFSNSRSEMNVSTLELGDSALYLCASSLEATGNYGYTFGSGTRLTVV.

Only one count was recorded for this clone. The chain carries TRBV5-1 and TRBJ2-3, with TRBD2 as a possible D gene (6 bases). The germline V gene encodes CDR1 SGHRS and CDR2 YFSETQ. This CDR3 region has 15 residues. Trimming cost V 1 base and J 4 bases, with 13 bases left between them. The CDR3 region is CASSLSAGRSDTQYF. CDR3 DNA: TGCGCCAGCAGCTTGTCAGCAGGGAGGTCAGATACGCAGTATTTT.

The chain combines TRBV5-8 with TRBJ1-6; D unclear. The CDR3 covers 19 residues. Germline CDR1 SGHTS, CDR2 YDEGEE. Between the trimmed V and J ends, which lost 2 bases and 7 bases, there was a span of 25 bases. The CDR3 loop reads CASSFPQDYDTSRNSPLHF. The CDR3 bases are TGTGCCAGCAGCTTCCCCCAGGACTATGATACTTCGAGGAATTCACCCCTCCACTTT.

The genes are TRBV5-1 and TRBJ1-2; D might be TRBD1 (6 bases). In germline, CDR1 is SGHRS, CDR2 YFSETQ. V lost 4 bases and J 6 bases, leaving 16 bases between the germline ends. The CDR3 is 14 residues long. The CDR3 sequence is CASSPVITGNGYTF. The CDR3 DNA is TGCGCCAGCAGCCCGGTTATTACAGGGAATGGCTACACCTTC.

The chain is built from TRBV10-3 and TRBJ2-7; 8 bases are shared with TRBD1. This CDR3 has 16 residues. Per the germline V gene, CDR1 is ENHRY and CDR2 is SYGVKD. Losses at the gene ends were 4 bases for V and 0 bases for J; bases not matched to a gene: 8. The CDR3 DNA follows: TGTGCCATCAGTGCCCTCACAGGGGGGAGCTCCTACGAGCAGTACTTC. This gives the protein CAISALTGGSSYEQYF.

The rearrangement links TRBV28 to TRBJ2-2; 7 positions agree with TRBD1. Germline CDR1 and CDR2: MDHEN and SYDVKM. V dropped 7 bases and J dropped 2; count of bases not matched to a gene: 10. CDR3 size: 16 residues. In nucleotides, the CDR3 is TGTGCCAGCACTAAACCGGGACAGCTTAACACCGGGGAGCTGTTTTTT. Protein: CASTKPGQLNTGELFF.

This clone was seen only once. The rearrangement links TRBV30 to TRBJ1-2; D gene uncertain. Germline assignment: CDR1 GTSNPN and CDR2 SVGIG (reference sequence). CDR3 size: 12 residues. V was shortened by 8 bases and J by 2 bases, with 12 bases between the two germline ends. The CDR3 protein is CAGGGANYGYTF. For the CDR3, the DNA is TGTGCCGGAGGAGGCGCGAACTATGGCTACACCTTC. Full variable domain (missing parts from reference TRBV30 and TRBJ1-2): SQTIHQWPATLVQPVGSPLSLECTVEGTSNPNLYWYRQAAGRGLQLLFYSVGIGQISSEVPQNLSASRPQDRQFILSSKKLLLSDSGFYLCAGGGANYGYTFGSGTRLTVV.

This clone has just a few counts. The chain uses TRBV9 and TRBJ1-1, with 7 bases that match TRBD1. Germline V lookup: CDR1 SGDLS, CDR2 YYNGEE. J was trimmed by 1 base and V by 3 bases; bases with no gene match: 6. The CDR3 is made up of 15 amino acids. The DNA for the CDR3 is TGTGCCAGCAGCGGAACCGGGACAGCGAACACTGAAGCTTTCTTT. This encodes CASSGTGTANTEAFF.

The V call is TRBV6-5, the J call TRBJ1-6, with D perhaps matching TRBD1 (5 bases). The CDR3 consists of 13 residues. Trimming shortened V by 6 bases and J by 7 bases, and 10 bases separated the two germline ends. Germline assignment: CDR1 MNHEY and CDR2 SVGAGI. For the CDR3, the DNA is TGTGCCAGCAGGCAGGGTGGGAATTCACCCCTCCACTTT. This gives the protein CASRQGGNSPLHF.

The rearrangement links TRBV10-3 to TRBJ1-4, with D unclear. The CDR3 sequence is 14 residues long. V was shortened by 2 bases and J by 4 bases, with 8 bases between the two germline ends. Germline V gene lookup returns CDR1 ENHRY and CDR2 SYGVKD. CDR3 in DNA: TGTGCCATCAGTGAGGGGAGCTTTAATGAAAAACTGTTTTTT. Residues: CAISEGSFNEKLFF.

The genes are TRBV5-4 and TRBJ2-3; TRBD2 aligns across 9 bases. V was clipped by 0 bases and J by 5 bases; unmatched bases: 4. Germline V CDR1 and CDR2: SGHNT, YYREEE (reference sequence). This CDR3 is built from 15 residues. The CDR3 DNA reads as TGTGCCAGCAGCTTGGGCGGGGGGGCTGAAGATACGCAGTATTTT. This translates into CASSLGGGAEDTQYF.

J is TRBJ2-7 and V is TRBV6-5, with D possibly matching TRBD1 (5 bases). The CDR3 runs 14 residues. Per germline, CDR1 MNHEY and CDR2 SVGAGI. Trimming left V 2 bases short and J 6 bases short, with 14 bases between. The CDR3 region has the DNA TGTGCCAGCAGTTACGCAGCAGGGTGGGCCGAGCAGTACTTC. Amino acids: CASSYAAGWAEQYF.

V and J are TRBV7-2 and TRBJ2-4; TRBD2 matches 8 bases. V gave up 5 bases and J gave up 6 bases; unmatched junction bases: 12. The V gene's germline CDR1 is SGHTA and CDR2 FQGNSA. The CDR3 is made up of 16 amino acids. This CDR3 is CASSPGGGLAVNIQYF. The CDR3 region has the DNA TGTGCCAGCAGCCCCGGGGGGGGGCTAGCGGTAAACATTCAGTACTTC.

The chain uses TRBV7-9 and TRBJ2-3; TRBD2 aligns across 7 bases. This CDR3 has 15 amino acids. Germline CDR1 is SEHNR and CDR2 is FQNEAQ (reference sequence). The V and J ends lost 0 bases and 2 bases, in that order; junction bases with no gene match: 2. The CDR3 sequence is CASSLAGGDTDTQYF. The CDR3 DNA reads as TGTGCCAGCAGCTTAGCGGGAGGGGACACAGATACGCAGTATTTT.

The chain has TRBV6-6 and TRBJ2-1; TRBD2 aligns across 10 bases. The CDR3 has 14 amino acids. V lost 7 bases, J lost 8 bases, and 8 bases stayed unmatched. Germline loops: CDR1 MNHNY, CDR2 SVGAGI (reference sequence). The chain's CDR3 is CASTGLAGVDEQFF. The CDR3 bases are TGTGCCAGCACGGGCCTAGCGGGAGTAGATGAGCAGTTCTTC.

The J gene is TRBJ2-3, the V gene TRBV3-1 (or the pseudogene TRBV3-2); TRBD2 matches 7 bases. V lost 2 bases to trimming and J lost 2 bases; unmatched junction nucleotides: 10. Germline CDR1 and CDR2: LGHDT and YNNKEL (reference sequence). The length of the CDR3 is 17 residues. The CDR3: CASSQLNPSGLTDTQYF. The CDR3 bases are TGTGCCAGCAGCCAACTAAACCCTAGCGGACTCACAGATACGCAGTATTTT.

This chain uses TRBV29-1 with TRBJ2-7; 10 bases map to TRBD2. The germline V gene has CDR1 SQVTM and CDR2 ANQGSEA. The CDR3 spans 12 residues. V was clipped by 7 bases and J by 3 bases; unmatched bases: 3. The CDR3 spells CSALAGDYEQYF. CDR3 coding DNA: TGCAGCGCTCTAGCGGGAGACTACGAGCAGTACTTC.

This clone was recorded once. The J gene is TRBJ1-1, the V gene TRBV7-6, with D maybe TRBD1 (6 bases). Trimming removed 2 bases from V and 7 bases from J, with 14 bases in between. From germline, CDR1 is SGHVS and CDR2 FNYEAQ. The length of the CDR3 is 14 residues. Here the CDR3 reads CASSLNREFDEAFF. The CDR3 nucleotides read TGTGCCAGCAGCTTAAACAGGGAGTTCGATGAAGCTTTCTTT.

This chain links TRBV3-1 (or the pseudogene TRBV3-2) with TRBJ2-1; 8 bases agree with TRBD2. With V trimmed by 5 bases and J by 9 bases, 9 bases remained unmatched. CDR3 length: 14 residues. Per germline, CDR1 LGHDT and CDR2 YNNKEL (reference sequence). CDR3 residues: CASSYFLSGTEQFF. The CDR3 DNA sequence: TGTGCCAGCAGCTACTTCCTTAGCGGGACTGAGCAGTTCTTC.

This rearrangement joins TRBV11-3 to TRBJ2-3, with 8 positions matching TRBD1. CDR3 length equals 15 residues. CDR1 and CDR2 (germline): SGHNT, YENEEA. The J segment lost 2 bases and the V segment lost 3 bases, leaving 4 bases of the junction unmatched. The CDR3 DNA is TGTGCCAGCAGCTTGGGGACAGGCCTCACAGATACGCAGTATTTT. Its translation is CASSLGTGLTDTQYF.

The chain couples TRBV29-1 to TRBJ1-1, with 7 nucleotides matching TRBD1. Germline loops: CDR1 SQVTM, CDR2 ANQGSEA. The CDR3 has 14 amino acids. With V trimmed by 4 bases and J by 4 bases, 9 bases remained unmatched. The CDR3 region is CSVGGGGWGTEAFF. Here the CDR3 DNA reads TGCAGCGTTGGAGGAGGGGGCTGGGGCACTGAAGCTTTCTTT.

The CDR3 nucleotides are TGTGCCAGCAGAGAAAGCGGGACCCCTGGGGACGAGCAGTACTTC. Amino acid sequence: CASRESGTPGDEQYF. This sequence joins TRBV11-2 and TRBJ2-7, with 7 bases fitting TRBD2. CDR3 size: 15 residues. J gave up 5 bases and V 6 bases, and 13 bases lay outside the gene matches. CDR1 and CDR2 (germline): SGHAT, FQNNGV.

This clone has just a few counts. The V call is TRBV9, the J call TRBJ1-1; 11 nucleotides agree with TRBD1. Germline V gives CDR1 SGDLS, CDR2 YYNGEE. This CDR3 comprises 13 residues. Trimming cost V 4 bases and J 10 bases; bases outside gene matches: 6. CDR3 in amino acids: CASSNGQGARAFF. CDR3 nucleotides: TGTGCCAGCAGCAATGGACAGGGGGCACGAGCTTTCTTT.

This chain uses TRBV5-1 with TRBJ2-5; 8 bases align to TRBD1. Trimming at V came to 4 bases and at J to 1 base, leaving 6 bases not matched to a gene. The CDR3 loop spans 15 amino acids. Looked up from germline, CDR1 is SGHRS and CDR2 is YFSETQ. CDR3: CASSLSRGPQETQYF. CDR3 nucleotides: TGCGCCAGCAGCCTTAGCAGGGGGCCCCAAGAGACCCAGTACTTC. The full variable domain, with the rest looked up from reference TRBV5-1 and TRBJ2-5, is KAGVTQTPRYLIKTRGQQVTLSCSPISGHRSVSWYQQTPGQGLQFLFEYFSETQRNKGNFPGRFSGRQFSNSRSEMNVSTLELGDSALYLCASSLSRGPQETQYFGPGTRLLVL.